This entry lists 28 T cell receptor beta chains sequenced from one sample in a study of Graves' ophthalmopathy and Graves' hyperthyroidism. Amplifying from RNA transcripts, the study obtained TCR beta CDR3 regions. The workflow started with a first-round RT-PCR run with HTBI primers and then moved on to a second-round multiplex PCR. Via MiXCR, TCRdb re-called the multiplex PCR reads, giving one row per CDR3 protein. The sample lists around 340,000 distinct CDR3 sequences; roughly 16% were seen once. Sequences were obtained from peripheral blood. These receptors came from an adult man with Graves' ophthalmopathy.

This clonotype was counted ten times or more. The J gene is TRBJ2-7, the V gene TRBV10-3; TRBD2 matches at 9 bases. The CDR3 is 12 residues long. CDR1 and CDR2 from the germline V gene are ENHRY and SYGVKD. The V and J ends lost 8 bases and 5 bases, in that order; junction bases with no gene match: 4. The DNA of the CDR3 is TGTGCCATCTCGGCTAGCGGGAACGAGCAGTACTTC. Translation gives CAISASGNEQYF.

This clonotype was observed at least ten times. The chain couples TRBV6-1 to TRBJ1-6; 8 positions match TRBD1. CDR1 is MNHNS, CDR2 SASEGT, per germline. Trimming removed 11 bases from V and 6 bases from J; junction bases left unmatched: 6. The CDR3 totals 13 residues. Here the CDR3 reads CAGGQGSNSPLHF. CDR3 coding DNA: TGTGCCGGCGGACAGGGAAGTAATTCACCCCTCCACTTT.

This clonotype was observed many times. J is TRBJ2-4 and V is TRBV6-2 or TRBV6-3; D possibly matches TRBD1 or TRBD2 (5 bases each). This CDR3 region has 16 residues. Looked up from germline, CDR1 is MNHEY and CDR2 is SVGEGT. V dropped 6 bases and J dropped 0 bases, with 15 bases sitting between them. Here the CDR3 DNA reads TGTGCCAGCAGAGGGACCAGCGCCCTAGCCAAAAACATTCAGTACTTC. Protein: CASRGTSALAKNIQYF.

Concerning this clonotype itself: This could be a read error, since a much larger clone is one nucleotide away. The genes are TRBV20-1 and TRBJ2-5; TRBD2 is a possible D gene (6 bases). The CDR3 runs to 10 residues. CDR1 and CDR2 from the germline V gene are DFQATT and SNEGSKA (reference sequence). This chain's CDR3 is CKTRGGTQYF. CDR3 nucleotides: TGCAAAACCCGGGGAGGGACCCAGTACTTC.

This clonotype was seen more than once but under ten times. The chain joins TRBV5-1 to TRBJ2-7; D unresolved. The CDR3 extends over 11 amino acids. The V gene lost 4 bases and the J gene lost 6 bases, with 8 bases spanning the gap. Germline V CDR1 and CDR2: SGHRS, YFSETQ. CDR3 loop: CASSRAAEQYF. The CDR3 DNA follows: TGCGCCAGCAGCCGGGCAGCCGAGCAGTACTTC.

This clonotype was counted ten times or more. The CDR3 nucleotides read TGTGCCAGCAGTTACTCGAGCCCAAGGGCCGGGGAGCTGTTTTTT. Its protein is CASSYSSPRAGELFF. The chain carries TRBV6-2 or TRBV6-3 and TRBJ2-2; D is unclear. Germline V gene lookup returns CDR1 MNHEY and CDR2 SVGEGT. This CDR3 has 15 residues. V lost 0 bases and J lost 6, with 11 bases in between.

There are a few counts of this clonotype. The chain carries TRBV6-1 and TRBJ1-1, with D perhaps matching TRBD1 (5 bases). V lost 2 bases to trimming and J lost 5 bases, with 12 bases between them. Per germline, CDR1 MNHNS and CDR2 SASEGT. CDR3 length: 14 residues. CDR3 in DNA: TGTGCCAGCAGTGAACGGAGGGGATATACTGAAGCTTTCTTT. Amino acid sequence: CASSERRGYTEAFF.

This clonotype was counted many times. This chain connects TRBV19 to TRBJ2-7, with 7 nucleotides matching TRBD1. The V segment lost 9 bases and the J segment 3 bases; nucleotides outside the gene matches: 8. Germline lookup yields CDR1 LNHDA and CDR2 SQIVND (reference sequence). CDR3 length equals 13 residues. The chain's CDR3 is CARPCRDSYEQYF. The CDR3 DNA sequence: TGTGCCAGACCCTGCCGGGACAGCTACGAGCAGTACTTC.

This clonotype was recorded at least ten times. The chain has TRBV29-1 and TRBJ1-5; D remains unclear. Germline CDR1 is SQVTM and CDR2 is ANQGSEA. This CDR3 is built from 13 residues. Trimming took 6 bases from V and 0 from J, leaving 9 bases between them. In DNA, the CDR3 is TGCAGCGTCAGACCCGATAGCAATCAGCCCCAGCATTTT. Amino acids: CSVRPDSNQPQHF.

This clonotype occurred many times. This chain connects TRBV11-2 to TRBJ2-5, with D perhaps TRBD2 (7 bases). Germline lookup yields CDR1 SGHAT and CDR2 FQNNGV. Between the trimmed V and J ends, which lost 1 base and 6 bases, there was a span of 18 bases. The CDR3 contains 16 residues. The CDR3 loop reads CASSLVRGRETQTQYF. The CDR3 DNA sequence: TGTGCCAGCAGCTTAGTTCGGGGGCGGGAGACGCAGACCCAGTACTTC.

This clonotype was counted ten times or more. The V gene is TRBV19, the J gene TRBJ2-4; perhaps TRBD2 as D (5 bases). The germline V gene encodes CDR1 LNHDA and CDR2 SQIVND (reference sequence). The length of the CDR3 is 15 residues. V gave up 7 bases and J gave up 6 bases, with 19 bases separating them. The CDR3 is CASTPPSGGGNIQYF. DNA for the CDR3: TGTGCCAGTACCCCCCCCTCCGGAGGAGGAAACATTCAGTACTTC.

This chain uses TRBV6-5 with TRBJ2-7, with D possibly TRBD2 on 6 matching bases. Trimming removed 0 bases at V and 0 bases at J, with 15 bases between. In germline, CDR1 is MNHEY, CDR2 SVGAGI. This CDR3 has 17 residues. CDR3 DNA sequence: TGTGCCAGCAGTTACTCGATTCCGGGAGCGGACTCCTACGAGCAGTACTTC. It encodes CASSYSIPGADSYEQYF.

DNA for the CDR3: TGCGCCAGCAGCCAAGACCGTAACGGGGGGCCAAACACCGGGGAGCTGTTTTTT. It yields the protein CASSQDRNGGPNTGELFF. The chain is built from TRBV4-3 and TRBJ2-2; D possibly corresponds to TRBD2 (7 bases). Trimming removed 0 bases from V and 2 bases from J, with 16 bases in between. This CDR3 contains 18 residues. The germline V gene has CDR1 LGHNA and CDR2 YSLEER.

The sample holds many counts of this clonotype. DNA of the CDR3: TGTGCCAGCAAACTGACTAGCGGGAGCTACGAGCAGTACTTC. Translating it yields CASKLTSGSYEQYF. The chain couples TRBV27 to TRBJ2-7, with 12 nucleotides matching TRBD2. Trimming cost V 7 bases and J 3 bases; bases outside gene matches: 4. Germline CDR1 MNHEY, CDR2 SMNVEV (reference sequence). CDR3 size: 14 residues.

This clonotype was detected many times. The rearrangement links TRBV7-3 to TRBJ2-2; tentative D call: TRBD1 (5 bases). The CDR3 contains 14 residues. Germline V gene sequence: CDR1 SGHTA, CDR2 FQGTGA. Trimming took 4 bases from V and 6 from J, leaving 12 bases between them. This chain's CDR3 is CASSSQGPPGELFF. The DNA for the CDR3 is TGTGCCAGCAGCTCCCAGGGTCCCCCCGGGGAGCTGTTTTTT.

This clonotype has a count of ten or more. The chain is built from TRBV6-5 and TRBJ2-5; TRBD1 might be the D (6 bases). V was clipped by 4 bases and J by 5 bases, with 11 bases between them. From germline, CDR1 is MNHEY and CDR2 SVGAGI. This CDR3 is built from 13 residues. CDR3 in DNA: TGTGCCAGCAGTTCAGGGGTTTGGGAGACCCAGTACTTC. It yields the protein CASSSGVWETQYF.

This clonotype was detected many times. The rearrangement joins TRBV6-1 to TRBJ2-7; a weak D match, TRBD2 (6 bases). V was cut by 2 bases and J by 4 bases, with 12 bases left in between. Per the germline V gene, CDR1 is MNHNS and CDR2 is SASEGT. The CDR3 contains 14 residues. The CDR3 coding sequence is TGTGCCAGCAGTGAAAAACCCGGGACTTACGAGCAGTACTTC. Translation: CASSEKPGTYEQYF.

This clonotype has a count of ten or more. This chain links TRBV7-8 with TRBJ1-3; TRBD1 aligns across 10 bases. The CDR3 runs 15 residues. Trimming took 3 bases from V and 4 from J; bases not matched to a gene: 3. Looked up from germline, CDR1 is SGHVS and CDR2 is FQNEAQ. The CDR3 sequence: CASSFRQGAGNTIYF. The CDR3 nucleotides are TGTGCCAGCAGCTTTCGACAGGGGGCCGGAAACACCATATATTTT. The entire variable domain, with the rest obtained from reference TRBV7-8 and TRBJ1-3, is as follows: GAGVSQSPRYKVAKRGQDVALRCDPISGHVSLFWYQQALGQGPEFLTYFQNEAQLDKSGLPSDRFFAERPEGSVSTLKIQRTQQEDSAVYLCASSFRQGAGNTIYFGEGSWLTVV.

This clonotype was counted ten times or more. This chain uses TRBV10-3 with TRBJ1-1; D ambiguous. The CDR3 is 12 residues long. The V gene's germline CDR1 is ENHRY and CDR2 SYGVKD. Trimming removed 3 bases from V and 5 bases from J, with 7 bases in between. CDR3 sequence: CAISDSKTEAFF. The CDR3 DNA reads TGTGCCATCAGTGACAGCAAGACTGAAGCTTTCTTT.

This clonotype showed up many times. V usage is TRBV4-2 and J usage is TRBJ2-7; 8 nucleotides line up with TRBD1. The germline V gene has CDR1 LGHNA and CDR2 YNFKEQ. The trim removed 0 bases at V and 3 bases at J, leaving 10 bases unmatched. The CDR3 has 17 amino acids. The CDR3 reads CASSQEGRTGQDYEQYF. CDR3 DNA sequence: TGTGCCAGCAGCCAAGAGGGCAGGACAGGGCAAGACTACGAGCAGTACTTC.

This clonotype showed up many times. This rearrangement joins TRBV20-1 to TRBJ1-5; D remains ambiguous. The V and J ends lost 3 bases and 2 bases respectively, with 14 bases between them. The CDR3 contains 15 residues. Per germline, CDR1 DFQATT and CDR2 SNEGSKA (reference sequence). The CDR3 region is CSASLIEFGNQPQHF. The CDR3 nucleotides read TGCAGTGCTAGTTTAATAGAATTTGGCAATCAGCCCCAGCATTTT.

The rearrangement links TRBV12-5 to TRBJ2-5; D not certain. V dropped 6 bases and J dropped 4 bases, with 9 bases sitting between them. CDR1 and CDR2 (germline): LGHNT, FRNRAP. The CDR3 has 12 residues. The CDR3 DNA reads TGTGCTAGTGGGGGAATAGGAGAGACCCAGTACTTC. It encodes CASGGIGETQYF.

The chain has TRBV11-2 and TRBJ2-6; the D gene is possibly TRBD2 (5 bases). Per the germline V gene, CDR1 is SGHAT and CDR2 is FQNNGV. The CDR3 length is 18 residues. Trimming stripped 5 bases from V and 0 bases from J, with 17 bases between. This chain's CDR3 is CASSAAGNPSSGANVLTF. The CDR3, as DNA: TGTGCCAGCAGCGCAGCCGGGAACCCGAGCTCTGGGGCCAACGTCCTGACTTTC.

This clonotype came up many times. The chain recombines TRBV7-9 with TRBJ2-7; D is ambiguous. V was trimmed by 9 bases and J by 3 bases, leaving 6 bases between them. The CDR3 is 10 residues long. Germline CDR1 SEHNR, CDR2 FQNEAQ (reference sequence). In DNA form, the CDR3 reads TGTGCCAGGGGTAGCTACGAGCAGTACTTC. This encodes CARGSYEQYF.

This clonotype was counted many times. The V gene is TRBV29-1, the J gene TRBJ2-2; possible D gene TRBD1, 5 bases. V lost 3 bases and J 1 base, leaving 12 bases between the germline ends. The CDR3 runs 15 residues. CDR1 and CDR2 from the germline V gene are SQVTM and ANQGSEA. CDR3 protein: CSVDSDSENTGELFF. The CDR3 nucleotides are TGCAGCGTTGACTCAGACAGTGAGAACACCGGGGAGCTGTTTTTT.

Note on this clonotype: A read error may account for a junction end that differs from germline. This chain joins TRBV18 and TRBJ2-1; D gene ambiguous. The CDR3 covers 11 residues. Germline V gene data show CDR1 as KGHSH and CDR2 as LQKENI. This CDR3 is CARSPYHEQFF. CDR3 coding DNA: TGTGCCCGCTCACCATACCATGAGCAGTTCTTC.

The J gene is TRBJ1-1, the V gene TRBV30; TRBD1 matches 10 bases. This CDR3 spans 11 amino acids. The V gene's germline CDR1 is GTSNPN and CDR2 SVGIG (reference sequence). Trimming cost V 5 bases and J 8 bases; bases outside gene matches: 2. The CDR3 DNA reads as TGTGCCTGGGACAGGGGGCGGGAAGCTTTCTTT. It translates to CAWDRGREAFF.

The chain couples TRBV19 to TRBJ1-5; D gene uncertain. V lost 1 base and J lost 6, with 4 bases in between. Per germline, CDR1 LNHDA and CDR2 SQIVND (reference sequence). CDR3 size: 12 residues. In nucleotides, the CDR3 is TGTGCCAGTAGTATAGGGGGTCAGCCCCAGCATTTT. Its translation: CASSIGGQPQHF.